This T cell receptor (beta chain) is from a study of siplizumab effects on memory and regulatory T cells. Clones were read by immunoSEQ multiplex PCR, and TCRdb kept only the in-frame ones, dropping some. The sample holds about 100,000 clones, around 92% seen once. The CDR3 is made up of 14 amino acids. CDR1 and CDR2 from the germline V gene are SGHTA and FQGNSA. V shed 3 bases and J 1 base; nucleotides not matched to a gene: 1. The source material was Tregs sorted from blood. The chain is built from TRBV7-2 and TRBJ2-5; 8 bases map to TRBD1. The receptor's source is a human donor in good health. CDR3 loop: CASSLTGVQETQYF. DNA for the CDR3: TGTGCCAGCAGCTTGACAGGGGTCCAAGAGACCCAGTACTTC.